This record concerns one TCR beta chain sequence. This may be a read error, as it is one base from a much larger clone. These data belong to a study of regulatory T cells in long-lasting Graves disease. The time point: newly diagnosed GD, antithyroid drugs for less than 3 months. Isolated PBMC RNA provided the starting material for the TCR library. In building TCR beta libraries, iRepertoire HTBI primers were used together with Arm-PCR of CDR3 regions. Per the original data handling: Overall, samples carried over 60 TRBV and over 12 TRBJ segments. TCRdb recomputed calls from the multiplex PCR reads with MiXCR, one row per CDR3 protein. The V and J calls and clone size come from TCRdb's table, not from the authors' own analysis. The sample includes hundreds of thousands of distinct CDR3 sequences, under 20% of them seen just once. In addition, the sample was reused for a study of T cells in Graves' hyperthyroidism and ophthalmopathy. From that paper: Primed by the HTBI set, a first-round RT-PCR was run on the TCR CDR3.

The receptor was isolated from a woman aged 25 to 45 with Graves disease. The sample was peripheral blood mononuclear cells (PBMCs), taken at new diagnosis, from a patient treated with antithyroid drugs.

The CDR3 region has the DNA TGTGCCAGCAGTCCCGGGACTAGGGGGGTGACCGGGGAGCTGTTTTTT. Its protein is CASSPGTRGVTGELFF. V usage is TRBV28 and J usage is TRBJ2-2, with 8 bases that match TRBD2. V shed 5 bases and J 5 bases; nucleotides not matched to a gene: 10. The CDR3 spans 16 residues. Germline CDR1 reads MDHEN; CDR2 reads SYDVKM.